This T cell receptor beta chain was profiled in a study of cytomegalovirus exposure and HLA in healthy donors. The PCR had 60 Vbeta and 13 Jbeta primers. The assay was immunoSEQ multiplex PCR, and TCRdb's table has in-frame clones only and misses some. The data show some 110,000 clones, more than 60% seen once. The V and J ends lost 3 bases and 0 bases, in that order; junction bases with no gene match: 11. The CDR3 covers 20 residues. Germline loops: CDR1 SGHNT, CDR2 YYREEE (reference sequence). The sample comprised PBMCs. This TCR came from a middle-aged man in good health and CMV-seronegative. The V call is TRBV5-4, the J call TRBJ2-3, with 15 bases that match TRBD2. This chain's CDR3 is CASSSNAGTSGRTSTDTQYF. The CDR3 bases are TGTGCCAGCAGCTCAAACGCCGGGACTAGCGGGAGGACTAGCACAGATACGCAGTATTTT.